These T cell receptor beta chains were read from a single sample in a study of blood T cell dynamics during melanoma immunotherapy. Data came from immunoSEQ multiplex PCR; TCRdb stores just in-frame clones and leaves some out. The repertoire consists of 5,500 to 6,000 clones, with about 80% occurring once and the leading ten covering approximately 10%. The material was blood, obtained from a patient treated with checkpoint blockade. The receptors stem from a human donor with melanoma. The CDR3 runs from the conserved cysteine through the conserved F or W. The D gene is left open where the match is weak. The size field is filled for only some rows; it gives once, few, many or a size class.

J gene	clone size	D gene	V gene	CDR3 protein	CDR3 DNA
TRBJ1-3	-	TRBD1	TRBV15	CATSRGQGGSGNTIYF	TGTGCCACCAGCAGGGGACAGGGAGGATCTGGAAACACCATATATTTT
TRBJ1-1	-	-	TRBV10-2	CASNLGMNTEAFF	TGCGCCAGCAACCTAGGCATGAACACTGAAGCTTTCTTT
TRBJ2-1	-	-	TRBV15	CATSRDRGGNEQFF	TGTGCCACCAGCAGAGATCGAGGCGGCAATGAGCAGTTCTTC
TRBJ1-1	-	TRBD1	TRBV4-2	CASSRIGRGRMNTEAFF	TGTGCCAGCAGCCGGATTGGGAGGGGGCGGATGAACACTGAAGCTTTCTTT
TRBJ1-1	-	-	TRBV19	CASSVTGRNAEAFF	TGTGCCAGTAGTGTAACAGGGAGGAACGCTGAAGCTTTCTTT
TRBJ1-2	-	-	TRBV6-6	CASTPQGGYGYTF	TGTGCCAGCACCCCACAGGGAGGCTATGGCTACACCTTC
TRBJ1-4	-	-	TRBV28	CASTLGREKLFF	TGTGCCAGCACTTTAGGGCGAGAAAAACTGTTTTTT
TRBJ2-7	once	-	TRBV6-5	CASSFSAYEQYF	TGTGCCAGCTCTTTCTCTGCATACGAGCAGTACTTC
TRBJ2-7	few	-	TRBV20-1	CSARWGEQYF	TGCAGTGCCCGTTGGGGCGAGCAGTACTTC
TRBJ2-2	few	-	TRBV10-3	CAISFGSGGELFF	TGTGCCATCAGTTTTGGAAGCGGCGGGGAGCTGTTTTTT
TRBJ1-2	-	TRBD1	TRBV29-1	CSVDFQGAHNYGYTF	TGCAGCGTTGATTTTCAGGGGGCCCATAACTATGGCTACACCTTC
TRBJ1-2	-	TRBD1	TRBV6-1	CASSELGQGKSGYTF	TGTGCCAGCAGTGAATTAGGACAGGGAAAGAGTGGCTACACCTTC
TRBJ2-7	-	-	TRBV4-2	CASSQDLGGNRYEQYF	TGTGCCAGCAGCCAAGATCTCGGCGGGAATCGCTACGAGCAGTACTTC
TRBJ2-1	-	TRBD2	TRBV28	CASRGLAEWDEQFF	TGTGCCAGCCGGGGACTAGCGGAGTGGGATGAGCAGTTCTTC
TRBJ1-2	few	TRBD1	TRBV9	CASSVEGAYGGYTF	TGTGCCAGCAGCGTAGAGGGGGCCTACGGAGGCTACACCTTC
TRBJ1-1	-	-	TRBV5-1	CASSSDGVSTEAFF	TGCGCCAGCAGCTCCGACGGGGTAAGCACTGAAGCTTTCTTT
TRBJ1-4	once	-	TRBV6-1	CASSDGRGNEKLFF	TGTGCCAGCAGTGACGGACGGGGGAATGAAAAACTGTTTTTT
TRBJ1-1	once	-	TRBV12-2	CAFAQFEAFF	TGTGCTTTCGCGCAGTTTGAAGCTTTCTTT
TRBJ1-2	few	-	TRBV10-3	CAISETLQGGYTF	TGTGCCATCAGTGAGACCCTACAGGGTGGCTACACCTTC
TRBJ2-7	-	-	TRBV7-9	CASSLSGVEQYF	TGTGCCAGCAGCTTATCTGGGGTCGAGCAGTACTTC
TRBJ1-2	-	TRBD1	TRBV5-1	CASSPSSDRLGSYGYTF	TGCGCCAGCAGCCCGAGCTCGGACAGGCTAGGCTCCTATGGCTACACCTTC
TRBJ1-2	few	-	TRBV2	CASSGGGVRLGYTF	TGTGCCAGCAGTGGGGGGGGAGTTCGGTTAGGCTACACCTTC
TRBJ1-1	-	TRBD1	TRBV5-4	CASSLVGRDRILNTEAFF	TGTGCCAGCAGCTTGGTAGGCCGGGACAGAATTTTGAACACTGAAGCTTTCTTT
TRBJ1-1	-	-	TRBV6-1	CASIQLNTEAFF	TGTGCCAGCATCCAGTTGAACACTGAAGCTTTCTTT
TRBJ2-7	-	-	TRBV7-9	CASSLRLEGNEQYF	TGTGCCAGCAGCTTACGGCTCGAGGGGAACGAGCAGTACTTC
TRBJ1-4	few	-	TRBV5-4	CASSSGTLGEKLFF	TGTGCCAGCAGTTCCGGGACATTAGGTGAAAAACTGTTTTTT
TRBJ2-7	-	-	TRBV10-2	CASSFSGFAYEQYF	TGCGCCAGCAGTTTTTCGGGGTTCGCCTACGAGCAGTACTTC
TRBJ1-4	once	TRBD1	TRBV5-1	CASSLVPSAGTGGLNNEKLFF	TGCGCCAGCAGCTTGGTCCCCTCCGCCGGGACAGGGGGCTTGAATAATGAAAAACTGTTTTTT
TRBJ1-5	-	TRBD1	TRBV2	CASSRILGQGASQPQHF	TGTGCCAGCAGTCGGATTCTTGGACAGGGTGCGAGTCAGCCCCAGCATTTT
TRBJ2-6	once	TRBD1	TRBV11-3	CASSPSLPGTGTGANVLTF	TGTGCCAGCAGCCCAAGTCTTCCCGGGACAGGGACTGGGGCCAACGTCCTGACTTTC
TRBJ2-7	-	-	TRBV7-6	CASSLSTAEGWINYEQYF	TGTGCCAGCAGCTTATCCACAGCAGAGGGGTGGATCAACTACGAGCAGTACTTC
TRBJ1-5	-	TRBD1	TRBV28	CASSSGQGISNQPQHF	TGTGCCAGCAGTTCGGGACAGGGGATTAGCAATCAGCCCCAGCATTTT
TRBJ1-1	-	-	TRBV29-1	CSVEGRREAFF	TGCAGCGTTGAAGGGCGGAGGGAAGCTTTCTTT
TRBJ1-5	-	TRBD1	TRBV28	CASSFGTGNQPQHF	TGTGCCAGCAGTTTCGGGACAGGGAATCAGCCCCAGCATTTT
TRBJ1-1	-	-	TRBV5-4	CASSAGGRVGRTEAFF	TGTGCCAGCAGCGCGGGGGGCAGGGTAGGAAGAACTGAAGCTTTCTTT
TRBJ1-3	-	-	TRBV5-1	CASSPDTSLSGNTIYF	TGCGCCAGCAGCCCTGACACGTCCCTCTCGGGAAACACCATATATTTT
TRBJ2-7	-	-	TRBV7-9	CASSFHSRITEQYF	TGTGCCAGCAGCTTCCACAGCAGAATAACCGAGCAGTACTTC
TRBJ2-7	-	TRBD2	TRBV4-2	CASSGGGPSYEQYF	TGTGCCAGCAGCGGGGGGGGTCCCTCCTACGAGCAGTACTTC
TRBJ2-7	-	-	TRBV11-2	CASTRRAGYEQYF	TGTGCCAGCACTAGGCGTGCGGGTTACGAGCAGTACTTC
TRBJ2-1	-	-	TRBV19	CASRGGSSYNEQFF	TGTGCCAGTAGAGGGGGGAGCTCCTACAATGAGCAGTTCTTC
TRBJ1-6	-	-	TRBV30	CAWSVIRWDSSYNSPLHF	TGTGCCTGGAGTGTAATTCGTTGGGATAGCTCCTATAATTCACCCCTCCACTTT
TRBJ1-2	-	TRBD1	TRBV10-3	CAITPGQGALPRGYTF	TGTGCCATCACTCCGGGACAGGGGGCGCTTCCCCGTGGCTACACCTTC
TRBJ2-7	-	-	TRBV6-6	CASITGGDGEQYF	TGTGCCAGCATCACGGGTGGGGATGGGGAGCAGTACTTC
TRBJ1-2	-	-	TRBV27	CASTPDGNYGYTF	TGTGCCAGCACCCCGGACGGGAACTATGGCTACACCTTC
TRBJ1-2	-	-	TRBV5-4	CASSSRTDYYYGYTF	TGTGCCAGCAGTTCAAGGACCGACTACTACTATGGCTACACCTTC
TRBJ1-2	-	TRBD1	TRBV7-2	CASSFPPGTGGASGYTF	TGTGCCAGCAGCTTCCCCCCCGGGACAGGGGGCGCAAGTGGCTACACCTTC